A single sample is the source of the 15 T cell receptor beta chains below, sequenced in a study of T cell responses to AZD1222 COVID-19 vaccine. The assay was immunoSEQ multiplex PCR, and TCRdb's table has in-frame clones only and misses some. The table includes some 120,000 clones, approximately 89% detected once. This material consisted of peripheral blood, taken on day 0 of AZD1222 vaccination. The receptors were gathered from an adult in good health.

The V gene is TRBV19, the J gene TRBJ1-5; no clear D. The germline gives CDR1 LNHDA, CDR2 SQIVND (reference sequence). V lost 3 bases and J 7 bases, leaving 10 bases between the germline ends. This CDR3 is 13 amino acids long. CDR3 protein: CASSMWGRQPQHF. In nucleotides, the CDR3 is TGTGCCAGTAGTATGTGGGGAAGACAGCCCCAGCATTTT.

This clone was seen once. CDR3 DNA sequence: TGTGCCAGCAGGAACACTGAAGCTTTCTTT. Translated, it gives CASRNTEAFF. The genes are TRBV12-3 or TRBV12-4 and TRBJ1-1; D call uncertain. V lost 6 bases and J lost 1, with 0 bases in between. CDR3 length: 10 residues.

V and J are TRBV30 and TRBJ2-2; no clear D. The CDR3 contains 13 residues. V gave up 3 bases and J gave up 1 base, with 6 bases separating them. In germline, CDR1 is GTSNPN, CDR2 SVGIG (reference sequence). The CDR3 nucleotides are TGTGCCTGGAGAGCAGGGAACACCGGGGAGCTGTTTTTT. Residues: CAWRAGNTGELFF.

The rearrangement links TRBV5-1 to TRBJ2-7; D might be TRBD2 (6 bases). V was trimmed by 5 bases and J by 5 bases, leaving 17 bases between them. This CDR3 has 14 residues. The V gene's germline CDR1 is SGHRS and CDR2 YFSETQ. The CDR3 sequence is CASRGMTSANEQYF. The CDR3 DNA follows: TGCGCCAGCAGGGGTATGACTAGTGCTAACGAGCAGTACTTC.

The chain couples TRBV7-3 to TRBJ2-2; D is perhaps TRBD1 or TRBD2 (5 bases each). Trimming left V 6 bases short and J 0 bases short, with 8 bases between. The CDR3 has 14 amino acids. CDR1 and CDR2 from the germline V gene are SGHTA and FQGTGA. The CDR3 coding sequence is TGTGCCAGCAGGTGGGGACCGAACACCGGGGAGCTGTTTTTT. It is translated as CASRWGPNTGELFF.

CDR3 sequence reads: CASSSIQEAGNTIYF. For the CDR3, the DNA is TGTGCCAGCAGCTCAATACAGGAAGCCGGAAACACCATATATTTT. The chain combines TRBV5-4 with TRBJ1-3; a weak D match, TRBD1 (5 bases). V was shortened by 3 bases and J by 4 bases, with 14 bases between the two germline ends. This CDR3 comprises 15 residues. From germline, CDR1 is SGHNT and CDR2 YYREEE (reference sequence).

The chain's CDR3 is CASSYLGGGEQYF. CDR3 in DNA: TGTGCCAGCAGTTACCTTGGGGGGGGTGAGCAGTACTTC. The chain links TRBV2 to TRBJ2-7, with 7 bases lining up with TRBD2. Losses at the gene ends were 5 bases for V and 7 bases for J; bases not matched to a gene: 8. Germline loops: CDR1 SNHLY, CDR2 FYNNEI. This CDR3 spans 13 amino acids.

The chain uses TRBV7-3 and TRBJ2-2; D ambiguous. This CDR3 has 15 residues. The germline V and J ends were trimmed by 1 base and 1 base, with 7 bases remaining between them. Germline lookup yields CDR1 SGHTA and CDR2 FQGTGA. The CDR3 spells CASSLSGGNTGELFF. As DNA, the CDR3 is TGTGCCAGCAGCTTAAGTGGCGGGAACACCGGGGAGCTGTTTTTT.

The rearrangement joins TRBV6-2 or TRBV6-3 to TRBJ2-7; 9 bases align to TRBD1. There are 17 residues in the CDR3. J lost 2 bases, V lost 4 bases, and 12 bases had no gene match. Germline assignment: CDR1 MNHEY and CDR2 SVGEGT. CDR3 in amino acids: CASSSSTGGGPTYEQYF. CDR3 nucleotide sequence: TGTGCCAGCAGTTCTTCAACAGGGGGCGGGCCAACCTACGAGCAGTACTTC.

V and J are TRBV29-1 and TRBJ1-2, with 8 bases fitting TRBD1. The V gene end was trimmed by 2 bases and the J gene end by 4 bases; junction bases not matched to a gene: 6. Germline V gene data show CDR1 as SQVTM and CDR2 as ANQGSEA. This CDR3 comprises 14 residues. This CDR3 reads CSVEIGQGGYGYTF. The CDR3 DNA is TGCAGCGTTGAAATAGGACAGGGCGGCTATGGCTACACCTTC.

This chain uses TRBV4-1 with TRBJ2-1; TRBD2 agrees at 9 bases. The CDR3 runs 20 residues. Germline lookup yields CDR1 MGHRA and CDR2 YSYEKL. With V trimmed by 0 bases and J by 1 base, 13 bases remained unmatched. The CDR3 nucleotides read TGCGCCAGCAGCCAAGAGGCCCCAGCGGGGGGCCGTCCTTCCTACAATGAGCAGTTCTTC. Translation: CASSQEAPAGGRPSYNEQFF.

The chain couples TRBV29-1 to TRBJ1-6, with a weak D call TRBD1 (5 bases). Trimming stripped 4 bases from V and 10 bases from J, with 14 bases between. This CDR3 comprises 13 residues. Germline CDR1 is SQVTM and CDR2 is ANQGSEA. The CDR3: CSVASGGGSPLHF. The CDR3 DNA is TGCAGCGTTGCCTCCGGTGGGGGGTCACCCCTCCACTTT.

CDR3 sequence reads: CASSYSETQYF. CDR3 nucleotides: TGTGCCAGCAGTTATTCGGAGACCCAGTACTTC. V is TRBV6-2 or TRBV6-3 and J is TRBJ2-5; D uncertain. The CDR3 sequence is 11 residues long. Trimming removed 3 bases from V and 5 bases from J, with 4 bases in between. Germline V gives CDR1 MNHEY, CDR2 SVGEGT.

The chain links TRBV5-4 to TRBJ1-1, with D unclear. The CDR3 consists of 15 residues. Germline values: CDR1 SGHNT, CDR2 YYREEE (reference sequence). V lost 3 bases and J lost 3, with 15 bases in between. In DNA, the CDR3 is TGTGCCAGCAGCTCGGTGGGCAATCGGGACACTGAAGCTTTCTTT. Its protein product is CASSSVGNRDTEAFF.

The chain employs TRBV5-1 and TRBJ2-3; D might be TRBD1 or TRBD2, each matching 5 bases. CDR1 and CDR2 (germline): SGHRS, YFSETQ. The V gene lost 0 bases and the J gene lost 5 bases, with 10 bases spanning the gap. The CDR3 consists of 14 residues. CDR3 loop: CASSLAVGGDTQYF. The CDR3 nucleotides are TGCGCCAGCAGCTTGGCCGTTGGGGGAGATACGCAGTATTTT. Supplemented by reference TRBV5-1 and TRBJ2-3, the full variable domain reads KAGVTQTPRYLIKTRGQQVTLSCSPISGHRSVSWYQQTPGQGLQFLFEYFSETQRNKGNFPGRFSGRQFSNSRSEMNVSTLELGDSALYLCASSLAVGGDTQYFGPGTRLTVL.